Following are 3 T cell receptor beta chains from one sample sequenced in a study of cytomegalovirus exposure and HLA in healthy donors. PCR used 60 Vbeta primers and 13 Jbeta primers. Assay used: immunoSEQ multiplex PCR; TCRdb lists only in-frame clones, some missing. Among over 50,000 clones listed, roughly nine tenths were seen once. Sequences were obtained from PBMCs. These receptors were taken from a man younger than 40 in good health and CMV-seropositive.

There are a few counts of this clone. The chain links TRBV30 to TRBJ2-3, with a possible D match to TRBD2 (5 bases). CDR1 is GTSNPN, CDR2 SVGIG, per germline (reference sequence). Deletions cut 0 bases from V and 5 bases from J, with 6 bases between. CDR3 length: 12 residues. The CDR3 reads CAWSVAGDTQYF. The DNA for the CDR3 is TGTGCCTGGAGTGTGGCGGGAGATACGCAGTATTTT.

The V gene is TRBV11-3, the J gene TRBJ2-3; 8 bases agree with TRBD2. V shed 4 bases, J shed 2 bases, and the junction held 8 bases outside the gene matches. Germline V lookup: CDR1 SGHNT, CDR2 YENEEA. The CDR3 is 16 residues long. In nucleotides, the CDR3 is TGTGCCAGCAGCTCAGGGGTAGCGGGGTACACAGATACGCAGTATTTT. Translation: CASSSGVAGYTDTQYF.

The CDR3 loop is CAWSAGGVGNTIYF. The DNA for the CDR3 is TGTGCCTGGAGTGCCGGAGGGGTAGGAAACACCATATATTTT. The V gene is TRBV30, the J gene TRBJ1-3, with D perhaps TRBD1 (5 bases). This CDR3 is 14 amino acids long. The V end was cut by 1 base, the J end by 4 bases, with 11 bases between. The germline V gene has CDR1 GTSNPN and CDR2 SVGIG (reference sequence).